This paragraph covers one TCR beta chain sequence. The source of the sample is a study of technical replicates of blood from several donors. Sequenced by immunoSEQ multiplex PCR; TCRdb stores in-frame clones only, minus some. The table records under 90,000 clones, around 94% of them present only once. Losses at the gene ends were 3 bases for V and 5 bases for J; bases not matched to a gene: 6. Germline V gene data show CDR1 as MGHDK and CDR2 as SYGVNS. The CDR3 runs to 15 residues. The sequence came from a human donor in good health. Sequencing was performed on T cells isolated from PBMCs. The rearrangement links TRBV25-1 to TRBJ2-5; 10 bases are shared with TRBD2. CDR3 nucleotides: TGTGCCAGCAGTGACGAGCGGGGGGGCTTGGAGACCCAGTACTTC. This codes for CASSDERGGLETQYF.